This T cell receptor (beta chain) was identified in a study of blood T cell repertoires in COVID-19. CDR1 SGHTA and CDR2 FQGTGA come from the germline V gene. V was pared by 6 bases and J by 3 bases, with 11 bases between. The CDR3 totals 14 residues. Using immunoSEQ multiplex PCR, the repertoire was profiled, and TCRdb retains in-frame clones only, with some absent. Of 210,000 or so clones listed, around 86% are singletons. This clonotype was sampled from a man aged 45-60 years with acute or convalescent COVID-19. The J gene is TRBJ2-2, the V gene TRBV7-3; no clear D gene. The sample consisted of peripheral blood. The CDR3 loop reads CASSPESHTGELFF. The CDR3, as DNA: TGTGCCAGCAGTCCGGAGAGTCACACCGGGGAGCTGTTTTTT.